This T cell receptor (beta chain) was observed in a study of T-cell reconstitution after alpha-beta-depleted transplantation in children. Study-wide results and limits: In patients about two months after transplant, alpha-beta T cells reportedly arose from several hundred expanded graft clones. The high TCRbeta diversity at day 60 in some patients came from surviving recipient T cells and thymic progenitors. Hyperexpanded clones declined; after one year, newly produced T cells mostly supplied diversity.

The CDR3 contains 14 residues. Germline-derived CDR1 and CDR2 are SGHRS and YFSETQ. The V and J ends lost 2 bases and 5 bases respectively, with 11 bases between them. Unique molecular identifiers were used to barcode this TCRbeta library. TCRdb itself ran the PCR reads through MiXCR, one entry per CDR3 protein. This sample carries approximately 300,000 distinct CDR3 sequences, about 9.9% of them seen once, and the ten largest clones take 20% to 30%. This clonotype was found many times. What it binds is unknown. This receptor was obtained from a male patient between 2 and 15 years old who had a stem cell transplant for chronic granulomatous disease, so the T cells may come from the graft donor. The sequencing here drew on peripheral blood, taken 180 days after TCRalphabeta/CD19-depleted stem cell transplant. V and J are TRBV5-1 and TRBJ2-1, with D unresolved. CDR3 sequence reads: CASSLGQVNNEQFF. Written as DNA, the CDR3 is TGCGCCAGCAGCTTAGGTCAGGTTAACAATGAGCAGTTCTTC.